This T cell receptor beta chain was observed in a study of blood T cell repertoires in COVID-19. Germline CDR1 reads PRHDT; CDR2 reads FYEKMQ (reference sequence). The CDR3 is 14 residues long. V was clipped by 0 bases and J by 9 bases, with 9 bases between them. Sequencing was performed with immunoSEQ multiplex PCR; in TCRdb, only in-frame clones are kept and a portion is missing. The table shows some 400,000 clones, with about nine tenths occurring only once. V and J are TRBV13 and TRBJ1-6; TRBD1 might be the D (5 bases). This clonotype was sampled from a woman between 40 and 55 years old who had been exposed to COVID-19. Sample: PBMCs or T cells enriched from blood (not recorded which). Here the CDR3 reads CASSLGRVLSPLHF. In DNA form, the CDR3 reads TGTGCCAGCAGCTTAGGCAGGGTACTTTCACCCCTCCACTTT.